This T cell receptor (beta chain) comes out of a study of T cell responses to AZD1222 COVID-19 vaccine (TCRdb year 2021). Turning to the overall study: TCR sequencing was performed for over 230 trial participants, of whom around 200 were given two doses of AZD1222 and around 26 were given two doses of MenACWY control vaccine. Trial participants were enrolled by age into subgroups of 18-55, 56-69 and 70-plus years, and around 140, 26 and 57 TCR-sequenced participants, respectively, were included in these subgroups. Paper-wide results and their limitations: Reportedly, close to half of the unique spike-specific TCRs recognized epitopes lying outside the regions that are mutated in the B.1.351 and B.1.1.7 variants. In the small 56-69-year group, the increase in depth fell short of significance, most likely because of low power. Because no day 14 peak-response samples were available, the repertoires could be characterized only after the peak T cell response. The vaccine-associated CD4 TCRs covered the entire spike protein, and the dominant responses fell in regions 160-218 and 743-854. After two AZD1222 doses, spike-specific TCR breadth and depth were significantly higher than at day 0 and than in MenACWY recipients. Conclusions about previously exposed vaccinees are limited, since just five or six AZD1222 recipients were seropositive for SARS-CoV-2 at baseline. Participants were mostly white British and included more females than males, and it was suggested by the authors that clonal diversity may have been underestimated.

A note on this clone: The specificity of this receptor is unknown. No qualities accompany the bases; no much larger clone lies one base away.

In light of the paper, this sample's time point label describes: about 28 days (+/-7) after the second vaccine dose. AZD1222 recipients given second doses at about 4 weeks or at about 12 weeks were pooled, since spike-specific TCR depth and breadth were not found to differ between the two schedules. Samples from vaccinated people were obtained from the UK trials COV001 and COV002, which included a single-blind randomized controlled phase 2/3 trial of AZD1222 (ChAdOx1 nCoV-19) in healthy adults. For TCRbeta chain sequencing, PBMC samples were collected from trial participants at day 0 and at day 28 after the second dose. The CDR3 regions of human TCRbeta chains were analyzed by immunosequencing. In the original analysis: TCRs in the repertoires were matched against a reference library of SARS-CoV-2-specific TCRs that had been generated with the MIRA antigen-specificity platform. Breadth meant the fraction of unique TCRs that were SARS-CoV-2-associated, whereas depth meant the fraction of total T cells that were SARS-CoV-2-associated. Using the MIRA data, every spike-specific TCR was mapped to the spike region that the TCR reacted to and assigned to either a CD4 or a CD8 class. Log10-transformed breadth and depth values were compared by one-way ANOVA with Sidak's multiple comparisons tests. This is the immuneACCESS table as TCRdb keeps it, with only in-frame sequences that have V and J called. A part of the clones is gone; compared with another copy, unresolved V genes explain less than half, and the rest is unexplained. The V and J calls and clone size were taken over from that table, and D and trimming were inferred from the DNA. The sample records about 82,000 clones, approximately 83% of which are singletons. Around 10% of the sample goes to the ten largest clones.

Relative to germline, V is 2 bases shorter and J is 7 bases shorter, with 18 bases between their ends. From the germline V gene, CDR1 is MDHEN and CDR2 is SYDVKM. From the cysteine through the phenylalanine, the CDR3 covers 16 amino acids. Only the CDR3 part of the read is kept: 48 bases, read in frame from the first base. The receptor comes from an adult who received the AZD1222 COVID-19 vaccine. The material was peripheral blood, obtained 28 days after the second AZD1222 dose. The chain joins TRBV28 to TRBJ2-1, with the D segment identity uncertain. The sequenced DNA: TGTGCCAGCAGTTTAGGTGTCGGGTCCTCTCGAAATGAGCAGTTCTTC. Its coded protein is CASSLGVGSSRNEQFF.